A selection of T cell receptor beta chains follows, all from one sample in a study of CD8 T cells in ankylosing spondylitis. MiXCR, applied by TCRdb to the 5' RACE reads, yields one record per CDR3 protein. The profile shows 200,000 to 250,000 distinct CDR3 sequences, roughly 10% of them singletons. The sequenced sample consisted of blood, either unsorted or a sorted T cell fraction (not recorded which). These receptor sequences come from a male donor with ankylosing spondylitis or in good health (not recorded which). Both conserved end residues are part of each CDR3. The D gene is left open where the match is weak. Where a row states a size, it is once, few, many or the class of an expanded clone; other rows omit it.

d_gene	abundance	v_gene	j_gene	CDR3aa	CDR3nt
.	many	TRBV12-3/TRBV12-4	TRBJ2-2	CASSRSRGGNAGELFF	TGTGCCAGCAGTCGCAGCAGGGGGGGGAACGCCGGGGAGCTGTTTTTT
TRBD1	.	TRBV4-2	TRBJ2-7	CASRDLRGTHYEQYF	TGTGCCAGCAGGGACCTCAGGGGGACCCACTACGAGCAGTACTTC
.	few	TRBV30	TRBJ2-7	CAWSPPVASYEQYF	TGTGCCTGGTCCCCTCCGGTAGCCTCCTACGAGCAGTACTTC
.	many	TRBV27	TRBJ2-7	CASSVGDEQYF	TGTGCCAGCAGTGTGGGGGACGAGCAGTACTTC
TRBD2	many	TRBV6-5	TRBJ2-1	CASSLGLAIDNEQFF	TGTGCCAGCAGTTTAGGACTAGCAATCGACAATGAGCAGTTCTTC
.	few	TRBV28	TRBJ1-2	CASTSQANYGYTF	TGTGCCAGCACATCACAGGCTAACTATGGCTACACCTTC
TRBD1	many	TRBV5-1	TRBJ1-2	CASSLPGQGGGYTF	TGCGCCAGCAGCCTTCCGGGACAGGGCGGCGGCTACACCTTC
.	many	TRBV20-1	TRBJ1-1	CSASRTGYTEAFF	TGCAGTGCTAGCCGTACAGGGTACACTGAAGCTTTCTTT
.	.	TRBV6-1	TRBJ2-4	CASSELGPFSIQYF	TGTGCCAGCAGTGAACTGGGACCTTTTAGCATTCAGTACTTC
TRBD2	many	TRBV20-1	TRBJ2-3	CSARNAAGVTDTQYF	TGCAGTGCTAGAAATGCGGCGGGGGTGACAGATACGCAGTATTTT
.	few	TRBV7-8	TRBJ1-5	CASSLARVSNQPQHF	TGTGCCAGCAGCTTAGCCAGGGTTAGCAATCAGCCCCAGCATTTT
TRBD2	few	TRBV12-3/TRBV12-4	TRBJ2-5	CASSFGRGGRETQYF	TGTGCCAGCAGTTTTGGGCGGGGGGGCAGAGAGACCCAGTACTTC
.	many	TRBV29-1	TRBJ1-3	CSVEGVSGNTIYF	TGCAGCGTTGAAGGGGTCTCTGGAAACACCATATATTTT
TRBD2	medium-sized	TRBV5-1	TRBJ2-1	CATTLAGGQGNEQFF	TGCGCCACCACCCTAGCGGGGGGCCAAGGAAATGAGCAGTTCTTC
TRBD1	few	TRBV2	TRBJ2-2	CASSPGQPRGELFF	TGTGCCAGCAGCCCGGGACAGCCCAGGGGGGAGCTGTTTTTT
TRBD2	few	TRBV6-1	TRBJ2-1	CASSVSLAGGPYNEQFF	TGTGCCAGCAGTGTGTCGCTAGCGGGGGGCCCCTACAATGAGCAGTTCTTC
TRBD2	many	TRBV6-1	TRBJ2-1	CASSFPRAGGYNEQFF	TGTGCCAGCTCGTTTCCCCGAGCGGGGGGGTACAATGAGCAGTTCTTC
.	many	TRBV7-8	TRBJ2-1	CASQGPMGMTSYNEQFF	TGTGCCAGCCAGGGGCCAATGGGGATGACATCCTACAATGAGCAGTTCTTC
.	many	TRBV29-1	TRBJ2-7	CSVFPGHHEQYF	TGCAGCGTTTTCCCAGGGCACCACGAGCAGTACTTC
.	many	TRBV5-1	TRBJ2-1	CASSDARLGYNEQFF	TGCGCCAGCAGCGATGCTAGGTTGGGCTACAATGAGCAGTTCTTC
.	many	TRBV5-1	TRBJ2-3	CASSLGGGVTDTQYF	TGCGCCAGCAGCTTGGGTGGGGGTGTCACAGATACGCAGTATTTT
TRBD1	few	TRBV6-1	TRBJ1-6	CASSGAWGQGNSPLHF	TGTGCCAGCAGTGGAGCTTGGGGACAGGGAAATTCACCCCTCCACTTT
.	many	TRBV20-1	TRBJ2-3	CSASGPGFTDTQYF	TGCAGTGCAAGTGGTCCGGGATTCACAGATACGCAGTATTTT
TRBD2	.	TRBV7-9	TRBJ2-2	CASSLRSGGAFGELFF	TGTGCCAGCAGCTTGCGGAGCGGGGGGGCCTTCGGGGAGCTGTTTTTT
.	many	TRBV20-1	TRBJ2-1	CSARKSEGISYNEQFF	TGCAGTGCTAGAAAGTCCGAGGGCATCTCCTACAATGAGCAGTTCTTC
.	many	TRBV7-2	TRBJ2-2	CASSFSGLPNTGELFF	TGTGCCAGCAGCTTCTCGGGACTGCCGAACACCGGGGAGCTGTTTTTT
.	many	TRBV29-1	TRBJ2-7	CSVEDDRPQGYEQYF	TGCAGCGTTGAAGATGACAGGCCTCAGGGGTACGAGCAGTACTTC
.	many	TRBV9	TRBJ2-1	CASSVVGGSEQFF	TGTGCCAGCAGCGTAGTGGGGGGCAGTGAGCAGTTCTTC
.	.	TRBV20-1	TRBJ1-2	CSARDPWTAYGYTF	TGCAGTGCTAGAGATCCATGGACGGCCTATGGCTACACCTTC
TRBD1	many	TRBV20-1	TRBJ1-1	CSAKQGWTEAFF	TGCAGTGCCAAACAGGGGTGGACTGAAGCTTTCTTT
TRBD1	many	TRBV25-1	TRBJ1-2	CATTAGTASYGYTF	TGTGCCACTACCGCGGGGACAGCCAGTTATGGCTACACCTTC
.	few	TRBV20-1	TRBJ2-1	CSARDLWGDYNEQFF	TGCAGTGCTAGAGATCTCTGGGGGGACTACAATGAGCAGTTCTTC
TRBD1	many	TRBV3-1	TRBJ1-1	CASSRADRDTEAFF	TGTGCCAGCAGCCGGGCCGACAGGGACACTGAAGCTTTCTTT
.	many	TRBV5-1	TRBJ2-6	CASVDTSGANVLTF	TGCGCCAGCGTGGACACCTCTGGGGCCAACGTCCTGACTTTC
.	few	TRBV7-3	TRBJ2-7	CASSSRASGEQYF	TGTGCCAGCAGCTCCAGGGCTTCGGGCGAGCAGTACTTC
.	many	TRBV6-1	TRBJ1-3	CASSPLRGHGNTIYF	TGTGCCAGCAGTCCCCTTCGGGGGCATGGAAACACCATATATTTT
.	.	TRBV28	TRBJ2-7	CASSLRSLEQYF	TGTGCCAGCAGTTTAAGGTCTCTCGAGCAGTACTTC
.	few	TRBV6-5	TRBJ1-3	CASHLSQGRGPGGNTIYF	TGTGCCAGCCATTTATCGCAGGGACGGGGCCCGGGTGGAAACACCATATATTTT
.	many	TRBV2	TRBJ1-1	CASSRTEAFF	TGTGCCAGCAGCCGAACTGAAGCTTTCTTT
TRBD2	few	TRBV5-1	TRBJ2-1	CASSHLLDSGGNNEQFF	TGCGCCAGCAGCCATCTCCTGGATAGCGGGGGCAACAATGAGCAGTTCTTC
TRBD2	many	TRBV7-2	TRBJ2-1	CAESSGGGDNEQFF	TGTGCCGAATCTAGCGGGGGGGGTGACAATGAGCAGTTCTTC
TRBD1	.	TRBV9	TRBJ2-7	CASSVEGAGDEQYF	TGTGCCAGCAGCGTAGAGGGGGCAGGGGACGAGCAGTACTTC
.	.	TRBV2	TRBJ2-5	CASSAGGTQETQYF	TGTGCCAGCAGTGCGGGGGGCACCCAAGAGACCCAGTACTTC
TRBD1	.	TRBV7-3	TRBJ1-2	CASSDRVGYGYTF	TGTGCCAGCAGCGACAGGGTTGGGTATGGCTACACCTTC
TRBD1	once	TRBV10-3	TRBJ2-5	CAISERVGQALETQYF	TGTGCCATCAGTGAAAGAGTTGGACAGGCCTTAGAGACCCAGTACTTC
TRBD1	few	TRBV6-5	TRBJ2-7	CASSYGDRRPEQYF	TGTGCCAGCAGTTACGGGGACAGGAGACCCGAGCAGTACTTC
.	many	TRBV20-1	TRBJ1-5	CSALDGRGNQPQHF	TGCAGTGCCTTGGACGGTCGGGGCAATCAGCCCCAGCATTTT
TRBD1	.	TRBV24-1	TRBJ2-5	CATSGSTGGLETQYF	TGTGCCACCAGTGGTTCGACAGGGGGTTTAGAGACCCAGTACTTC
.	many	TRBV20-1	TRBJ2-1	CSAREVYEQFF	TGCAGTGCTAGAGAGGTCTATGAGCAGTTCTTC
.	few	TRBV9	TRBJ2-2	CASSLPDRAGELFF	TGTGCCAGCAGCCTCCCGGATCGGGCCGGGGAGCTGTTTTTT